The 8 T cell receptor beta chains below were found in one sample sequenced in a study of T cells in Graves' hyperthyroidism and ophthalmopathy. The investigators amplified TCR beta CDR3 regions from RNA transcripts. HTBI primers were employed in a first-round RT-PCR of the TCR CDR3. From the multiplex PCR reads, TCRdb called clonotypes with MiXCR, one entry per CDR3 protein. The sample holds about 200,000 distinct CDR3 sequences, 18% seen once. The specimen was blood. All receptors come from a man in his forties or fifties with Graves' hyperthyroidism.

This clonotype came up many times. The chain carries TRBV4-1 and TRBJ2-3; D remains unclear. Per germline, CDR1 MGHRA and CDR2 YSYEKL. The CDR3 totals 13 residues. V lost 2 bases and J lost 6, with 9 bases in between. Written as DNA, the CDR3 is TGCGCCAGCAGCCAACAATCCATGGATACGCAGTATTTT. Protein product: CASSQQSMDTQYF.

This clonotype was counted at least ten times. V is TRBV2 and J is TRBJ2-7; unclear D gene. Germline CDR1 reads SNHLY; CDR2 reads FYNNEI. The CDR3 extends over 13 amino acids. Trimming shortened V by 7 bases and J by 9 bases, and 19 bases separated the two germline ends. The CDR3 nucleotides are TGTGCCAGCACCGTCGGTAGGGTTTTCGGGCAGTACTTC. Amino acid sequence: CASTVGRVFGQYF.

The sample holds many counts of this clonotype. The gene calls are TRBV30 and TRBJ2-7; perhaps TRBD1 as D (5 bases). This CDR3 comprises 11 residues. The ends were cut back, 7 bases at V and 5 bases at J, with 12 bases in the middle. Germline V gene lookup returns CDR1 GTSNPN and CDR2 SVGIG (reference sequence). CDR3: CAFRQLDEQYF. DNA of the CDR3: TGTGCCTTCCGACAGCTCGACGAGCAGTACTTC. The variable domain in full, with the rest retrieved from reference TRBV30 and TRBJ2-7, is SQTIHQWPATLVQPVGSPLSLECTVEGTSNPNLYWYRQAAGRGLQLLFYSVGIGQISSEVPQNLSASRPQDRQFILSSKKLLLSDSGFYLCAFRQLDEQYFGPGTRLTVT.

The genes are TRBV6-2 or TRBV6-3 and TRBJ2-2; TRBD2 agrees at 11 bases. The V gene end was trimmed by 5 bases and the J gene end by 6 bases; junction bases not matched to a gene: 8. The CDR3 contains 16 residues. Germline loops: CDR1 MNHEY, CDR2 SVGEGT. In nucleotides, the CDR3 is TGTGCCAGCAGTGTTAGCGGGGGGGCCGATCCCGGGGAGCTGTTTTTT. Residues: CASSVSGGADPGELFF.

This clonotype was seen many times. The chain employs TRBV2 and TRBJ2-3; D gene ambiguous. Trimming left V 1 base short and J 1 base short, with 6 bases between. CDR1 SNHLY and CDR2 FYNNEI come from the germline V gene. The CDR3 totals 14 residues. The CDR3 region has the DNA TGTGCCAGCAGTGAAGAGGTGGGCACAGATACGCAGTATTTT. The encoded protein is CASSEEVGTDTQYF. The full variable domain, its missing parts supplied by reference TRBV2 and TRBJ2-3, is EPEVTQTPSHQVTQMGQEVILRCVPISNHLYFYWYRQILGQKVEFLVSFYNNEISEKSEIFDDQFSVERPDGSNFTLKIRSTKLEDSAMYFCASSEEVGTDTQYFGPGTRLTVL.

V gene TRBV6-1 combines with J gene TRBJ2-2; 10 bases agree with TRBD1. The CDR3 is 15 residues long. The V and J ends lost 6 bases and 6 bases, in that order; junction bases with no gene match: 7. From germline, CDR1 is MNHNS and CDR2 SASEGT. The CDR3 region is CASRDRDRGSGELFF. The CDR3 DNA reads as TGTGCCAGCAGAGACCGGGACAGGGGATCCGGGGAGCTGTTTTTT.

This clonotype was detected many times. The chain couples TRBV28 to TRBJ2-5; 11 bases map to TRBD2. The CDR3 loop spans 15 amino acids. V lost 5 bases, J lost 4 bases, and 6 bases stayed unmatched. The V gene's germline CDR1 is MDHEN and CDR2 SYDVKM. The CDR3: CASSQLAGGGETQYF. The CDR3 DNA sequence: TGTGCCAGCAGTCAGCTAGCGGGGGGCGGAGAGACCCAGTACTTC.

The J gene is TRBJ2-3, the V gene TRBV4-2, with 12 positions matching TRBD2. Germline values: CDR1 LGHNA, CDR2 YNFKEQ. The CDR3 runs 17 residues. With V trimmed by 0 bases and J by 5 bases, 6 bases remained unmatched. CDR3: CASSQDLAGGPGDTQYF. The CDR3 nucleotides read TGTGCCAGCAGCCAAGACCTAGCGGGGGGGCCGGGAGATACGCAGTATTTT.